Presented here are 10 T cell receptor beta chains from one specimen sequenced in a study of T cells in Graves' hyperthyroidism and ophthalmopathy. RNA transcripts served as the template for amplifying TCR beta CDR3 regions. RT-PCR in the first round (using the HTBI primer set) targeted the TCR CDR3. MiXCR, run by TCRdb on the multiplex PCR reads, gives a single entry per CDR3 protein. The repertoire has about 840,000 distinct CDR3 sequences, 38% of them found once; the top ten carry 8.9%. What was sequenced was blood. Source of these receptors: a man younger than 30 with Graves' hyperthyroidism.

This chain links TRBV2 with TRBJ2-2; 8 bases map to TRBD2. This CDR3 has 15 residues. J lost 2 bases, V lost 8 bases, and 7 bases had no gene match. The germline gives CDR1 SNHLY, CDR2 FYNNEI. CDR3 in amino acids: CASAKLADNTGELFF. The CDR3, as DNA: TGTGCCAGCGCCAAACTAGCGGATAACACCGGGGAGCTGTTTTTT.

V gene TRBV20-1 combines with J gene TRBJ2-2, with 9 bases lining up with TRBD2. This CDR3 spans 15 amino acids. V shed 6 bases, J shed 6 bases, and the junction held 11 bases outside the gene matches. The germline V gene encodes CDR1 DFQATT and CDR2 SNEGSKA (reference sequence). CDR3 bases: TGCAGTGCAAAGAGAATAGCGGGGGAGTCCGGGGAGCTGTTTTTT. As protein: CSAKRIAGESGELFF.

The chain carries TRBV7-2 and TRBJ1-2, with D maybe TRBD1 (5 bases). Trimming shortened V by 5 bases and J by 3 bases, and 16 bases separated the two germline ends. Per germline, CDR1 SGHTA and CDR2 FQGNSA. The CDR3 has 15 amino acids. CDR3 protein: CASSQGARMDYGYTF. CDR3 nucleotides: TGTGCCAGCAGCCAGGGAGCGCGGATGGACTATGGCTACACCTTC.

This clonotype was recorded at least ten times. The V and J genes are TRBV7-3 and TRBJ1-1; D gene ambiguous. Trimming stripped 2 bases from V and 4 bases from J, with 8 bases between. Germline CDR1 SGHTA, CDR2 FQGTGA. CDR3 length: 13 residues. CDR3 sequence (DNA): TGTGCCAGCAGCTTAGACCTTGGCACTGAAGCTTTCTTT. This gives the protein CASSLDLGTEAFF.

This clonotype has a single count. V gene TRBV7-8 combines with J gene TRBJ1-3, with a possible D match to TRBD1 (6 bases). Per germline, CDR1 SGHVS and CDR2 FQNEAQ. Trimming removed 6 bases at V and 4 bases at J, with 13 bases between. This CDR3 comprises 14 residues. CDR3 amino acids: CASRTTGKGNTIYF. The CDR3 nucleotides are TGTGCCAGCAGGACCACAGGGAAAGGAAACACCATATATTTT.

This clonotype was seen a handful of times. The rearrangement joins TRBV12-3 or TRBV12-4 to TRBJ1-6, with a weak D call TRBD1 (5 bases). V was cut by 3 bases and J by 9 bases, with 15 bases left in between. The CDR3 has 15 amino acids. CDR3 protein: CASSFRDLDSSPLHF. In DNA form, the CDR3 reads TGTGCCAGCAGTTTCAGGGATCTTGATAGTTCACCCCTCCACTTT.

This clonotype showed up many times. The chain combines TRBV29-1 with TRBJ1-5, with D maybe TRBD1 (5 bases). Germline V lookup: CDR1 SQVTM, CDR2 ANQGSEA. This CDR3 has 13 residues. Deletions cut 7 bases from V and 6 bases from J, with 16 bases between. The DNA for the CDR3 is TGCAGCGCCGGGGACGGCGCTGGTCAGCCCCAGCATTTT. Protein: CSAGDGAGQPQHF.

This clonotype showed up many times. This rearrangement joins TRBV7-9 to TRBJ2-2, with TRBD1 matching over 7 bases. Germline CDR1 SEHNR, CDR2 FQNEAQ (reference sequence). The junction had 12 bases not matched to a gene; V was cut back by 6 bases and J by 5 bases. The CDR3 has 16 amino acids. The CDR3 sequence is CASSRWLGTATGELFF. CDR3 bases: TGTGCCAGCAGTCGTTGGCTCGGGACAGCGACCGGGGAGCTGTTTTTT.

Regarding this clonotype: Just one base apart from a much larger clone, this may be a read error. Because it lacks the conserved phenylalanine or tryptophan at the end, this CDR3 is likely a read error. This chain joins TRBV9 and TRBJ2-5; maybe TRBD1 (5 bases). The germline V gene has CDR1 SGDLS and CDR2 YYNGEE. The ends were cut back, 0 bases at V and 2 bases at J, with 8 bases in the middle. This CDR3 contains 14 residues. CDR3 coding DNA: TGTGCCAGCAGCGTAGCTAACAGGCAAGAGACCCAGTACTCC. Amino acid sequence: CASSVANRQETQYS.

This clonotype was counted only a few times. V and J are TRBV7-6 and TRBJ2-7; no firm D call. The CDR3 has 15 amino acids. Germline V CDR1 and CDR2: SGHVS, FNYEAQ. Trimming removed 3 bases from V and 5 bases from J, with 17 bases in between. The CDR3 coding sequence is TGTGCCAGCAGCTTTAGTCAGGCTGAGGTTAACGAGCAGTACTTC. It specifies CASSFSQAEVNEQYF.